This T cell receptor (beta chain) was captured by sequencing in a study of blood T cell repertoires in COVID-19 (dated by TCRdb to 2018 to 2020). Context from the whole study: Samples from collaborators originated in the United States, Italy and Spain and spanned both the acute and convalescent phases of COVID-19. Where available, HLA class I and class II types were obtained from metadata supplied by the sample provider rather than from assay-based typing. The material from the prospective study consisted of cDNA or gDNA derived from T cells, B-cell-depleted T cells, or PBMCs. A de-identified subject ID, COVID-19 status, age in years and sex were almost always included in the sample metadata. The repertoires were released in a freely available public database meant as a resource for research on the immune response to SARS-CoV-2. The samples were drawn from two sources: the first 160 participants of the ongoing ImmuneRACE study, and 1,200 or so subjects contributed by 6 global collaborators. Deeply sampled blood TCRbeta repertoires from subjects exposed to, actively infected with, or recovered from COVID-19 were included in the dataset.

TCRbeta CDR3 regions were amplified from genomic DNA by means of the immunoSEQ Assay, a bias-controlled multiplex PCR. The authors' analysis ran thus. Nucleated cell counts per sample were estimated from amplification of reference gene primers within the assay. To quantify the absolute abundance of each unique TCRbeta CDR3 rearrangement, sequence reads were collapsed and filtered. For each sample, productive Simpson clonality was calculated by taking the square root of Simpson's diversity index across productive rearrangements. In its TCRdb copy, this immuneACCESS table keeps in-frame sequences only and misses some clones. Where compared with another copy, unresolved V genes explain less than half of these, and the others have no known cause. The V and J calls and clone size come from that table; D and trimming were worked out from the DNA. For this sample the table gives 250,000 or so clones, of which roughly 88% were detected only once. The ten top clones hold 5% to 6.5% of the sample.

Turning to this clone: No cognate antigen has been identified for it. Per-base quality was not reported, and no clone a single base away is much larger than it.

In Seattle, one collaborating source enrolled patients while the infection was active and tracked those patients longitudinally over the course of disease. The collaborating institutions used their own protocols to collect whole blood in K2EDTA tubes. For TCRbeta analysis, collaborator samples were shipped as frozen whole blood, as isolated PBMCs, or as DNA extracted from either sample type. The research as a whole found: Clinical and demographic metadata were provided uncurated, with the amount varying by source and participant.

At the junction V is shortened by 2 bases and J by 8 bases; bases outside the gene matches: 5. Including the terminal cysteine and phenylalanine, the CDR3 comprises 12 residues. CDR3 DNA only is kept here, 36 bases in frame from base 1. CDR1 and CDR2 were assigned from the germline V gene (reference sequence) as GTSNPN and SVGIG. The chain is assembled from TRBV30 and TRBJ1-1; the central 7 bases match TRBD1. The specimen sequenced was peripheral blood. The clonotype comes from a woman between 25 and 40 years old with COVID-19, enrolled during active disease. The CDR3 region reads CAWSPGQVEAFF. The sequenced DNA: TGTGCCTGGAGTCCTGGACAGGTCGAAGCTTTCTTT. The reference TRBV30 and TRBJ1-1 proteins fill in what lies around the CDR3, so the full variable domain reads SQTIHQWPATLVQPVGSPLSLECTVEGTSNPNLYWYRQAAGRGLQLLFYSVGIGQISSEVPQNLSASRPQDRQFILSSKKLLLSDSGFYLCAWSPGQVEAFFGQGTRLTVV.